This T cell receptor beta chain was found in a study of cytomegalovirus exposure and HLA in healthy donors. Primers for the PCR totalled 60 Vbeta and 13 Jbeta. Assay used: immunoSEQ multiplex PCR; TCRdb lists only in-frame clones, some missing. The table has over 100,000 clones, about 75% seen once. With respect to this clone: The antigen remains unidentified.

Study findings and constraints: Later analysis suggested most CMV-associated TCR beta chains were HLA-restricted.

Sequenced: PBMCs. The sequence came from a man aged 55-75 years in good health and CMV-seropositive.

DNA for the CDR3: TGTGCCAGCAGAAAGACAGGGGGCTACCCCTACGAGCAGTACTTC. It specifies CASRKTGGYPYEQYF. The rearrangement links TRBV7-2 to TRBJ2-7, with 10 bases identical to TRBD1. V was clipped by 6 bases and J by 2 bases; unmatched bases: 7. This CDR3 contains 15 residues. CDR1 SGHTA and CDR2 FQGNSA come from the germline V gene.